The clone carrying this T cell receptor beta chain appeared a single time. Sequencing used immunoSEQ multiplex PCR; TCRdb keeps in-frame clones, though not all of them. The sample holds some 80,000 clones; more than 90% are singletons and the top ten take approximately 4.8%. This entry is derived from a study of OX40 agonist ivuxolimab in advanced cancers. Study context: Averaging 60 years in age, with a range of about 23 to 80, the cohort was 82.7% male.

The CDR3 is made up of 10 amino acids. Per the germline V gene, CDR1 is DFQATT and CDR2 is SNEGSKA (reference sequence). V lost 1 base and J 6 bases, leaving 2 bases between the germline ends. This sequence joins TRBV20-1 and TRBJ2-3; no clear D gene. Sequencing used CD4+ or CD8+ T cells sorted from blood, obtained in a trial of the OX40 agonist ivuxolimab. The origin of this receptor is an adult with an advanced solid tumor such as melanoma, head and neck, liver or kidney cancer. CDR3 sequence (DNA): TGCAGTGCTAGAGCTGATACGCAGTATTTT. Translation gives CSARADTQYF.